The T cell receptor beta chain under discussion was sequenced for a study of identical twins listed by TCRdb under 2016. With respect to the entire study: The study deep-sequenced TCR alpha and beta repertoires from monozygotic twins, unrelated adults of various ages and cord blood to test whether fetal clonotypes persist. Replicate twin experiments were performed at different times using different library preparation protocols to rule out contamination.

Libraries were prepared through 5' RACE. The sequencer was an Illumina HiSeq 2000. A universal primer binding site was added through template switching, and the final cDNA carried a unique molecular identifier so that TCR cDNA molecules could be counted accurately. Specific primers in the conserved constant-segment region were used to synthesize first-strand cDNA for the TCR alpha and beta chains. Each cDNA library was double barcoded, with a SMART-Mk sample barcode plus Illumina barcodes, to control for contamination. Two successive PCR steps introduced TruSeq adapter sequences along with Illumina sample barcodes. Sequencing of the TCR alpha and beta cDNA libraries was done on the Illumina HiSeq platform using custom primers. The paper's processing steps were these. Raw reads were processed with MiGEC to extract unique molecular identifiers, and MiXCR was used to determine CDR3 positions. For each individual, recombination models were inferred using an EM algorithm with the repgenHMM and IGoR tools. Shared clonotypes were analyzed with the tcR package in R, and sharing was normalized by the product of cloneset sizes. Out-of-frame nonproductive sequences were analyzed to study raw recombination free of thymic and clonal selection effects. TCRdb reran the public reads through fastp at Q25 and MiXCR, keeping productive beta chains. Rows with a matching CDR3 protein are joined into one entry that keeps the most common DNA and genes. TCRdb, not the original authors, processed these V and J calls. This sample has hundreds of thousands of distinct CDR3 sequences in its table, and about 18% of those were observed once. The ten largest account for around 12% of the sample.

Every donor in the study was a healthy Caucasian. The twin cohort comprised three pairs of female monozygotic twins, all aged about 18 to 30 years. Peripheral blood mononuclear cells were the source from which RNA for the TCR libraries was isolated. Findings and caveats that apply to the study as a whole: Compared with coincidental sharing between unrelated individuals, an excess of low generation-probability sequences was observed among out-of-frame TCR alpha sequences shared between twins. Invariant T cells such as MAIT and iNKT could partly confound zero-insertion analyses, though diverse VJ usage argued against this for most clonotypes. Because the same donors could not be followed over many years, the conclusions depended on cross-sectional statistical analysis. A weaker excess of twin sharing was found in beta out-of-frame sequences because the signal-to-noise ratio was lowered by fewer shared sequences. In monozygotic twins, out-of-frame TCR alpha sharing was systematically underestimated by recombination models, although the models agreed with sharing between unrelated individuals. Abundant cord blood beta clonotypes carried fewer insertions; young adult naive repertoires showed a weaker similar trend, while memory repertoires showed none.

The CDR3 goes from the cysteine to the phenylalanine over 14 residues. CDR3 DNA is the only sequence kept; it has 42 bases, read in frame from the first base. V and J are trimmed by 8 bases and 1 base, and the gene matches miss 3 bases of the junction. CDR1 and CDR2 (ENHRY, SYGVKD) derive from the germline V gene. To note about this clonotype: It has no known antigen specificity. Per-base quality was not reported, and no clone a single base away is much larger than it.

This sample also belongs to another study, concerning T cells expressing NK-cell markers. As described in the second report: In sorted CD3+CD56+NKG2C+, CD3+CD56+NKG2C- and CD3+CD56-NKG2C+ T-cell subsets from eight donors, TCR beta-chain repertoires were profiled. Among the eight sequenced donors, seven were HCMV-seropositive and one was HCMV-seronegative. In several experiments an anti-gammadeltaTCR antibody was added to restrict sorting to alphabetaTCR-expressing T cells. In over 5 donors, the dominant CD3+CD56+NKG2C+ clonotypes were among the top 10 CD8+ clonotypes and accounted for about 1.0-7.0% of CD8+ T cells. Those dominant clonotypes were again the most abundant among CD3+CD56-NKG2C+ cells in four donors, at about 28.3-65%. It remained unclear whether the expanded NKG2C-expressing T cell clones were specific for HCMV antigens. Randomly selected healthy volunteers, three men and five women, were used as the eight sequenced donors. HCMV-specific IgG was detected in serum with a commercial ELISA kit to determine HCMV serostatus. For a handful of donors, unsorted PBMC were also used to sequence bulk peripheral blood T-cell repertoires. Reads were demultiplexed and grouped by UMI with MIGEC, and clonotypes were assembled and quantified with MiTCR. To exclude erroneous sequences, any TCR cDNA sequence not supported by at least two reads was discarded. The tcR package was used for downstream repertoire analysis, and clonotypes were matched across fractions by CDR3 nucleotide sequence plus V segment. VDJmatch was used to annotate antigen specificity against VDJdb, with one amino acid substitution in CDR3 permitted.

The rearrangement joined TRBV10-3 to TRBJ1-5, with 9 bases aligning to TRBD1. This TCR was recovered from a young woman in good health. Sequences were obtained from PBMCs. The sequence in DNA is TGTGCCATCGGGGGACAGGGAAGCAATCAGCCCCAGCATTTT. It translates as CAIGGQGSNQPQHF.